This T cell receptor (beta chain) comes out of a study of radiation and T cells in renal cell carcinoma. Study-level findings and limits: Top tumor clonotypes rose in blood 2 weeks post-radiation, then contracted.

Clones were read by immunoSEQ multiplex PCR, and TCRdb kept only the in-frame ones, dropping some. The table shows about 170,000 clones, with about 87% occurring only once. This CDR3 has 13 residues. The germline gives CDR1 SGHRS, CDR2 YFSETQ. Trimming took off 3 bases at V and 3 bases at J, with 10 bases between the two ends. Notes on this clone: Its antigen is as yet unknown.

Stated time point: blood 4 weeks post-SBRT, at nephrectomy. Indicated treatment: 15 Gy SBRT to primary tumor, nephrectomy 4 weeks later. Nephrectomy followed 15 Gy stereotactic body radiation by 4 weeks. The patient's renal cell carcinoma had clear cell pathology. The specimen was blood, collected from a patient whose treatment included radiotherapy and nephrectomy. The clonotype originates from a woman between 45 and 60 years old with renal cell carcinoma. V is TRBV5-1 and J is TRBJ2-7; perhaps D is TRBD1 or TRBD2 (6 bases each). Written as DNA, the CDR3 is TGCGCCAGCAGCTCCGGGGGCCTCTACGAGCAGTACTTC. This sequence encodes CASSSGGLYEQYF.